One sample yielded the 9 T cell receptor beta chains listed below, sequenced in a study of OX40 agonist ivuxolimab in advanced cancers. Assay used: immunoSEQ multiplex PCR; TCRdb lists only in-frame clones, some missing. The sample gives tens of thousands of clones, 85% to 90% of which show up once; 1.5% to 2.5% is in the top ten. The starting material was CD4+ or CD8+ T cells sorted from blood, obtained in a trial of the OX40 agonist ivuxolimab. Receptors were obtained from an adult with an advanced solid tumor such as melanoma, head and neck, liver or kidney cancer.

Notes on this clone: This sample also contains other DNA sequences that code for the same CDR3. The chain carries TRBV30 and TRBJ2-7, with a weak D call TRBD2 (5 bases). Trimming left V 3 bases short and J 2 bases short, with 11 bases between. This CDR3 comprises 13 residues. Germline V lookup: CDR1 GTSNPN, CDR2 SVGIG (reference sequence). CDR3 sequence (DNA): TGTGCCTGGAGGCCGAGAGGGACCTACGAGCAGTACTTC. This translates into CAWRPRGTYEQYF.

The genes are TRBV10-2 and TRBJ1-5; D is unclear. V was shortened by 4 bases and J by 1 base, with 8 bases between the two germline ends. CDR1 WSHSY and CDR2 SAAADI come from the germline V gene. The CDR3 covers 14 residues. In nucleotides, the CDR3 is TGCGCCAGCAGTGTTTGGGGAAGCAATCAGCCCCAGCATTTT. This gives the protein CASSVWGSNQPQHF.

As to this clone: At one end the junction does not follow the germline gene, possibly because of a read error. This chain uses TRBV19 with TRBJ1-1, with D uncertain. This CDR3 region has 14 residues. CDR1 and CDR2 from the germline V gene are LNHDA and SQIVND (reference sequence). CDR3: CASSVDSMNTEAFF. For the CDR3, the DNA is TGTGCCAGTAGTGTAGATTCGATGAACACTGAAGCTTTCTTT.

The V call is TRBV10-1, the J call TRBJ2-2, with 8 bases matching TRBD1. Per the germline V gene, CDR1 is WNHNN and CDR2 is SYGVQD (reference sequence). The V and J ends lost 5 bases and 6 bases, in that order; junction bases with no gene match: 5. The CDR3 has 14 residues. For the CDR3, the DNA is TGCGCCAGCAGTAGTATACAGGGGGCCGGGGAGCTGTTTTTT. The encoded protein is CASSSIQGAGELFF.

The CDR3 DNA sequence: TGTGCCACCAGCAGAGGCGGGAGCTCCTACAATGAGCAGTTCTTC. It codes for CATSRGGSSYNEQFF. The rearrangement joins TRBV15 to TRBJ2-1, with 7 bases identical to TRBD2. This CDR3 has 15 amino acids. The J segment lost 0 bases and the V segment lost 1 base, leaving 0 bases of the junction unmatched. CDR1 is LNHNV, CDR2 YYDKDF, per germline (reference sequence).

This clone was seen a handful of times. The chain is built from TRBV5-4 and TRBJ1-2; tentatively, D is TRBD1 (5 bases). Per germline, CDR1 SGHNT and CDR2 YYREEE (reference sequence). Deletions cut 4 bases from V and 5 bases from J, with 12 bases between. The CDR3 loop spans 13 amino acids. As DNA, the CDR3 is TGTGCCAGCAGCGAGACGGGGGATTATGGCTACACCTTC. Its translation: CASSETGDYGYTF.

This clone was seen more than once but under ten times. The chain couples TRBV6-1 to TRBJ1-2, with 7 nucleotides matching TRBD1. The CDR3 has 13 amino acids. The junction had 10 bases not matched to a gene; V was cut back by 6 bases and J by 9 bases. The germline V gene has CDR1 MNHNS and CDR2 SASEGT. CDR3 DNA: TGTGCCAGCAGAGAAAGGACAGGCATAAGCTACACCTTC. It translates to CASRERTGISYTF.

V gene TRBV7-2 combines with J gene TRBJ2-3, with unresolved D. This CDR3 spans 13 amino acids. Per the germline V gene, CDR1 is SGHTA and CDR2 is FQGNSA. V was pared by 2 bases and J by 3 bases, with 6 bases between. The CDR3 loop is CASSLYFTDTQYF. CDR3 nucleotides: TGTGCCAGCAGCTTATATTTTACAGATACGCAGTATTTT.

This clone occurred once. CDR3 sequence: CASSRGRSTDTQYF. CDR3 in DNA: TGTGCCAGCAGTCGGGGACGTAGCACAGATACGCAGTATTTT. The rearrangement links TRBV9 to TRBJ2-3, with D possibly being TRBD1 or TRBD2 (5 bases each). This CDR3 contains 14 residues. Germline CDR1 and CDR2: SGDLS and YYNGEE. The V and J ends lost 5 bases and 0 bases respectively, with 10 bases between them.